This TCR beta chain comes out of a study of blood T cells in healthy people across ages. CDR3 length equals 14 residues. Germline-derived CDR1 and CDR2 are SQVTM and ANQGSEA. Together with a sample-barcoded 5' primer, a J-beta primer mix was included in a second PCR lasting roughly 6 to 12 cycles. All samples yielded 2.5 million or more CDR3-containing paired-end reads. Via MiXCR, TCRdb re-called the 5' RACE reads, giving one row per CDR3 protein. The sample comprises around 1,700,000 distinct CDR3 sequences, 28% of which are singletons, and about 8% rests with the top ten. This clonotype was recorded a few times. What it recognizes is unknown. Overall study findings and caveats: Diversity estimated from one million T cells was considered an underestimate.

The clonotype comes from a woman younger than 45 in good health. The chain links TRBV29-1 to TRBJ2-4; TRBD1 aligns across 8 bases. The assigned J gene may be wrong: the sequence end matches TRBJ2-7 better. Material: blood. In DNA form, the CDR3 reads TGCAGCGTGCGGACAGGGCGGCTAGCTTCCGAGCAGTACTTC. Amino acids: CSVRTGRLASEQYF.